The next 26 T cell receptor beta chains were all read from a single sample in a study of blood T cell repertoires in COVID-19. Sequencing used immunoSEQ multiplex PCR; TCRdb keeps in-frame clones, though not all of them. Here the sample spans 200,000 to 250,000 clones, roughly 85% being singletons. Sequenced material: peripheral blood. The receptors derive from a man between 50 and 59 years old with COVID-19, enrolled during active disease.

V is TRBV19 and J is TRBJ2-7; a possible D gene is TRBD2 (5 bases). The ends were cut back, 5 bases at V and 2 bases at J, with 13 bases in the middle. Germline values: CDR1 LNHDA, CDR2 SQIVND (reference sequence). There are 14 residues in the CDR3. In DNA, the CDR3 is TGTGCCAGTAGTGGATACGGGGAGACCTACGAGCAGTACTTC. Its protein product is CASSGYGETYEQYF. The complete variable domain, with remaining parts taken from reference TRBV19 and TRBJ2-7, reads DGGITQSPKYLFRKEGQNVTLSCEQNLNHDAMYWYRQDPGQGLRLIYYSQIVNDFQKGDIAEGYSVSREKKESFPLTVTSAQKNPTAFYLCASSGYGETYEQYFGPGTRLTVT.

V is TRBV5-1 and J is TRBJ2-1; D might be TRBD2 (5 bases). In germline, CDR1 is SGHRS, CDR2 YFSETQ. The length of the CDR3 is 15 residues. V was clipped by 5 bases and J by 2 bases, with 14 bases between them. DNA of the CDR3: TGCGCCAGCAGGATTGGGGTGGGAGCCTACAATGAGCAGTTCTTC. This codes for CASRIGVGAYNEQFF. The full variable domain, its missing parts supplied by reference TRBV5-1 and TRBJ2-1, is KAGVTQTPRYLIKTRGQQVTLSCSPISGHRSVSWYQQTPGQGLQFLFEYFSETQRNKGNFPGRFSGRQFSNSRSEMNVSTLELGDSALYLCASRIGVGAYNEQFFGPGTRLTVL.

The chain employs TRBV15 and TRBJ2-1; possibly TRBD2 for D (5 bases). In germline, CDR1 is LNHNV, CDR2 YYDKDF (reference sequence). V gave up 0 bases and J gave up 4 bases, with 13 bases separating them. The CDR3 totals 16 residues. Here the CDR3 DNA reads TGTGCCACCAGCAGAGATCCCAGCGGAGTATACAATGAGCAGTTCTTC. Translation gives CATSRDPSGVYNEQFF.

The J gene is TRBJ2-1, the V gene TRBV5-1, with TRBD2 as a possible D gene (7 bases). The V end was cut by 1 base, the J end by 0 bases, with 8 bases between. This CDR3 has 15 residues. CDR1 is SGHRS and CDR2 is YFSETQ in the germline V gene. CDR3 sequence reads: CASSLRGGSYNEQFF. CDR3 DNA sequence: TGCGCCAGCAGCTTGAGGGGGGGCTCCTACAATGAGCAGTTCTTC.

The chain recombines TRBV5-1 with TRBJ1-1; 9 bases map to TRBD1. Germline lookup yields CDR1 SGHRS and CDR2 YFSETQ. V was clipped by 4 bases and J by 5 bases; unmatched bases: 6. The length of the CDR3 is 14 residues. The CDR3: CASSDTGGITEAFF. Here the CDR3 DNA reads TGCGCCAGCAGCGACACAGGGGGCATTACTGAAGCTTTCTTT.

The rearrangement links TRBV9 to TRBJ2-2; 9 bases align to TRBD2. CDR3 length: 16 amino acids. Looked up from germline, CDR1 is SGDLS and CDR2 is YYNGEE. After removal of 5 bases from V and 4 bases from J, the junction contained 9 bases not matched to a gene. CDR3 in amino acids: CASRRSGGSSTGELFF. CDR3 coding DNA: TGTGCCAGCAGACGTAGCGGGGGATCGAGCACCGGGGAGCTGTTTTTT.

The V and J genes are TRBV12-3 or TRBV12-4 and TRBJ2-1; tentative D call: TRBD1 (6 bases). The CDR3 is made up of 13 amino acids. V lost 4 bases to trimming and J lost 9 bases, with 13 bases between them. CDR3 in DNA: TGTGCCAGCAGTTCAACAGGGATGGTTGAGCAGTTCTTC. It encodes CASSSTGMVEQFF.

The V call is TRBV4-2, the J call TRBJ1-5, with 9 bases fitting TRBD1. V lost 0 bases, J lost 1 base, and 1 base stayed unmatched. This CDR3 is 16 amino acids long. Germline CDR1 reads LGHNA; CDR2 reads YNFKEQ. This chain's CDR3 is CASSQEDRGSNQPQHF. CDR3 bases: TGTGCCAGCAGCCAAGAGGACAGGGGAAGCAATCAGCCCCAGCATTTT.

The genes are TRBV7-9 and TRBJ2-2; 10 nucleotides agree with TRBD1. J lost 3 bases, V lost 4 bases, and 5 bases had no gene match. Germline V lookup: CDR1 SEHNR, CDR2 FQNEAQ (reference sequence). The CDR3 loop spans 16 amino acids. CDR3 DNA sequence: TGTGCCAGCAGCTCTAGGACAGGGGGGTACACCGGGGAGCTGTTTTTT. This gives the protein CASSSRTGGYTGELFF.

J is TRBJ2-2 and V is TRBV5-8; no firm D call. Per the germline V gene, CDR1 is SGHTS and CDR2 is YDEGEE. The CDR3 has 15 amino acids. V was pared by 0 bases and J by 0 bases, with 6 bases between. CDR3 in DNA: TGTGCCAGCAGCTTGGGACATGCGAACACCGGGGAGCTGTTTTTT. Amino acids: CASSLGHANTGELFF.

This chain joins TRBV7-2 and TRBJ2-6; 8 bases line up with TRBD1. The germline V gene has CDR1 SGHTA and CDR2 FQGNSA. The CDR3 totals 15 residues. J lost 0 bases, V lost 8 bases, and 3 bases had no gene match. In DNA form, the CDR3 reads TGTGCCAGCGGTACAGGGGGCTCTGGGGCCAACGTCCTGACTTTC. It codes for CASGTGGSGANVLTF.

V gene TRBV14 combines with J gene TRBJ1-4, with TRBD1 identical over 8 bases. The CDR3 extends over 16 amino acids. V dropped 2 bases and J dropped 8; count of bases not matched to a gene: 10. Germline assignment: CDR1 SGHDN and CDR2 FVKESK. The CDR3 reads CASSQLSSGQVEKLFF. CDR3 DNA: TGTGCCAGCAGCCAATTAAGCTCGGGACAGGTAGAAAAACTGTTTTTT.

The V and J genes are TRBV20-1 and TRBJ1-1; no reliable D call. The V gene lost 0 bases and the J gene lost 9 bases, with 8 bases spanning the gap. Germline V gene sequence: CDR1 DFQATT, CDR2 SNEGSKA (reference sequence). The CDR3 spans 11 residues. Here the CDR3 reads CSAREERKAFF. The CDR3 DNA follows: TGCAGTGCTAGAGAGGAGCGAAAAGCTTTCTTT.

J is TRBJ1-4 and V is TRBV2; TRBD1 aligns across 7 bases. Germline CDR1 reads SNHLY; CDR2 reads FYNNEI. The CDR3 is made up of 13 amino acids. V trimming: 8 bases; J trimming: 8 bases; junction bases outside the gene matches: 8. CDR3 bases: TGTGCCAGCGGATCTAAGGACAGGGAAAAACTGTTTTTT. Translating gives CASGSKDREKLFF.

CDR3 DNA sequence: TGTGCCAGCAGTACCTATAGCAATCAGCCCCAGCATTTT. This codes for CASSTYSNQPQHF. This chain connects TRBV28 to TRBJ1-5; D unresolved. Trimming cost V 5 bases and J 0 bases, with 5 bases left between them. CDR1 is MDHEN and CDR2 is SYDVKM in the germline V gene. The CDR3 is 13 residues long.

This chain uses TRBV7-9 with TRBJ1-2, with D possibly TRBD1 on 5 matching bases. Germline V gives CDR1 SEHNR, CDR2 FQNEAQ (reference sequence). Trimming cost V 2 bases and J 3 bases, with 10 bases left between them. The CDR3 is 14 residues long. DNA of the CDR3: TGTGCCAGCAGCTTACTATCCAGGGACTATGGCTACACCTTC. This codes for CASSLLSRDYGYTF.

The V call is TRBV9, the J call TRBJ2-2; D is unresolved. The CDR3 spans 16 residues. V lost 2 bases to trimming and J lost 0 bases, with 11 bases between them. Germline values: CDR1 SGDLS, CDR2 YYNGEE. Here the CDR3 reads CASSVLVPPNTGELFF. CDR3 coding DNA: TGTGCCAGCAGCGTCCTAGTACCCCCGAACACCGGGGAGCTGTTTTTT.

The V and J genes are TRBV3-1 (or the pseudogene TRBV3-2) and TRBJ1-1; 10 bases are shared with TRBD1. Trimming at V came to 5 bases and at J to 9 bases, leaving 15 bases not matched to a gene. CDR1 is LGHDT, CDR2 YNNKEL, per germline (reference sequence). The length of the CDR3 is 16 residues. The CDR3 loop is CASSSRRDRGGEKAFF. DNA for the CDR3: TGTGCCAGCAGCTCCCGGCGGGACAGGGGAGGTGAGAAAGCTTTCTTT.

The chain carries TRBV9 and TRBJ2-1; TRBD1 matches 10 bases. Germline V lookup: CDR1 SGDLS, CDR2 YYNGEE. J gave up 10 bases and V 0 bases, and 10 bases lay outside the gene matches. This CDR3 has 16 amino acids. The chain's CDR3 is CASSVEFRDRGGEQFF. The CDR3 DNA sequence: TGTGCCAGCAGCGTAGAATTTCGGGACAGGGGTGGAGAGCAGTTCTTC.

This chain links TRBV19 with TRBJ1-2, with TRBD1 matching 11 bases. From germline, CDR1 is LNHDA and CDR2 SQIVND (reference sequence). There are 12 residues in the CDR3. V lost 10 bases and J lost 7; bases outside the gene matches: 5. This CDR3 reads CATGQGAFGYTF. The CDR3 nucleotides read TGTGCCACAGGACAGGGGGCTTTTGGCTACACCTTC.

This rearrangement joins TRBV4-2 to TRBJ1-4; 9 bases align to TRBD1. J gave up 8 bases and V 1 base, and 8 bases lay outside the gene matches. The CDR3 extends over 16 amino acids. Germline CDR1 LGHNA, CDR2 YNFKEQ. Written as DNA, the CDR3 is TGTGCCAGCAGCCAAGCCGGACAGGGGAGAAGGGAAAAACTGTTTTTT. Translated, it gives CASSQAGQGRREKLFF.

This chain joins TRBV18 and TRBJ2-2; unclear D gene. Trimming took off 1 base at V and 3 bases at J, with 12 bases between the two ends. The length of the CDR3 is 16 residues. The germline CDR1 and CDR2 sequences are KGHSH and LQKENI. In DNA, the CDR3 is TGTGCCAGCTCACCACGCTCGGGTGTAGACACCGGGGAGCTGTTTTTT. Its protein is CASSPRSGVDTGELFF.

The chain has TRBV5-1 and TRBJ2-1; 10 nucleotides match TRBD2. The germline CDR1 and CDR2 sequences are SGHRS and YFSETQ. The CDR3 spans 16 residues. The junction had 4 bases not matched to a gene; V was cut back by 0 bases and J by 4 bases. Written as DNA, the CDR3 is TGCGCCAGCAGCTTGGATGCTAGCGGGGGATACAATGAGCAGTTCTTC. Translating it yields CASSLDASGGYNEQFF.

The chain couples TRBV7-3 to TRBJ2-3; 8 bases are shared with TRBD2. Trimming cost V 5 bases and J 3 bases; bases outside gene matches: 13. Germline V gene lookup returns CDR1 SGHTA and CDR2 FQGTGA. This CDR3 has 17 amino acids. CDR3 protein: CASSPKPGGVGTDTQYF. In DNA, the CDR3 is TGTGCCAGCAGCCCGAAGCCGGGAGGGGTGGGGACAGATACGCAGTATTTT.

The gene calls are TRBV6-6 and TRBJ2-3; D ambiguous. V was clipped by 6 bases and J by 8 bases, with 9 bases between them. The CDR3 contains 11 residues. The germline gives CDR1 MNHNY, CDR2 SVGAGI (reference sequence). This CDR3 reads CASSSRGTQYF. In DNA, the CDR3 is TGTGCCAGCAGCTCCCGAGGTACGCAGTATTTT.

This chain links TRBV28 with TRBJ1-1, with D tentatively TRBD1 (6 bases). The CDR3 contains 15 residues. The V end was cut by 2 bases, the J end by 5 bases, with 15 bases between. Germline CDR1 and CDR2: MDHEN and SYDVKM. The CDR3 region is CASSLRGGRSTEAFF. The CDR3 bases are TGTGCCAGCAGTTTAAGGGGGGGGCGAAGTACTGAAGCTTTCTTT.